This T cell receptor (beta chain) came from a study of T cells in Graves' hyperthyroidism and ophthalmopathy. Notes on the study in general: Ophthalmopathy and stable hyperthyroidism were separated by a 13 V-J model. Appearing also in blood were most of the thyroid clonotypes expanded above 0.001.

Hyperthyroidism patients were newly diagnosed, had disease duration under 2 months, and were aged 18 to 65 years. This clonotype was seen many times. The antigen is not known. V lost 0 bases, J lost 3 bases, and 7 bases lay in between. The germline CDR1 and CDR2 sequences are LGHDT and YNNKEL (reference sequence). This CDR3 region has 14 residues. From RNA transcripts, TCR beta CDR3 regions were amplified. HTBI primers drove first-round RT-PCR of the TCR CDR3. TCRdb used MiXCR to reprocess the multiplex PCR reads, holding one entry per CDR3 protein. The sample shows approximately 400,000 distinct CDR3 sequences, 15% of them seen only once.

The V gene is TRBV3-1, the J gene TRBJ2-3, with unresolved D. Sequencing was carried out using blood. The source of this sequence is a woman in her 30s with Graves' hyperthyroidism. Here the CDR3 reads CASSQDLGTDTQYF. CDR3 in DNA: TGTGCCAGCAGCCAAGATTTAGGAACAGATACGCAGTATTTT.